The 5 T cell receptor beta chains listed next were all sequenced from one sample in a study of vaccination and CD4 T cells after COVID-19. Treatment reported: roughly 11-day PBMC culture with coronavirus spike peptide pools or control peptides (ViraFEST assay). Gathering of the CD4+ T cells, from the unexposed donor, took place before the COVID-19 pandemic (2011-2018). An Oncomine TCR Beta short-read assay was used to sequence the DNA from cultured CD4+ T cells. Once CD4+ T cells had been cultured, genomic DNA was extracted from them. TCRdb recomputed calls from the PCR reads with MiXCR, one row per CDR3 protein. The table includes under 11,000 distinct CDR3 sequences, 30% to 50% detected once. No antigens are known for them. The sequencing sample was made of CD4+ T cells from blood, cultured in vitro. Receptors were obtained from a human donor in good health.

This chain joins TRBV15 and TRBJ2-3; D may be TRBD1 (6 bases). Germline V gives CDR1 LNHNV, CDR2 YYDKDF (reference sequence). The CDR3 length is 14 residues. V was cut by 3 bases and J by 5 bases, with 12 bases left in between. The CDR3, as DNA: TGTGCCACCAGCAGCTCCGCCAGGGGAGATACGCAGTATTTT. Protein: CATSSSARGDTQYF.

V usage is TRBV6-1 and J usage is TRBJ2-5; a weak D match, TRBD2 (6 bases). The V end was cut by 6 bases, the J end by 6 bases, with 14 bases between. The germline V gene has CDR1 MNHNS and CDR2 SASEGT. The CDR3 has 13 residues. For the CDR3, the DNA is TGTGCCAGCAGGGGTAGCGGCGGGAAGACCCAGTACTTC. Its protein is CASRGSGGKTQYF.

This clonotype was detected only a few times. The chain links TRBV20-1 to TRBJ2-1, with D perhaps TRBD1 or TRBD2 (6 bases each). The CDR3 is 13 residues long. The germline V and J ends were trimmed by 4 bases and 2 bases, with 9 bases remaining between them. Germline CDR1 and CDR2: DFQATT and SNEGSKA (reference sequence). For the CDR3, the DNA is TGCAGTGCTAACGGGGGCGCCTACAATGAGCAGTTCTTC. Translated: CSANGGAYNEQFF.

V and J are TRBV7-9 and TRBJ1-2; 9 bases agree with TRBD1. Per the germline V gene, CDR1 is SEHNR and CDR2 is FQNEAQ (reference sequence). CDR3 size: 15 residues. The junction had 6 bases not matched to a gene; V was cut back by 5 bases and J by 2 bases. For the CDR3, the DNA is TGTGCCAGCAGCCCACTGGACAGGGGCAACTATGGCTACACCTTC. Protein: CASSPLDRGNYGYTF.

This chain joins TRBV6-2 or TRBV6-3 and TRBJ2-4; unclear D gene. V was trimmed by 3 bases and J by 0 bases, leaving 3 bases between them. Germline CDR1 and CDR2: MNHEY and SVGEGT. The CDR3 loop spans 13 amino acids. The CDR3 spells CASSYGAKNIQYF. In DNA form, the CDR3 reads TGTGCCAGCAGTTATGGAGCCAAAAACATTCAGTACTTC.